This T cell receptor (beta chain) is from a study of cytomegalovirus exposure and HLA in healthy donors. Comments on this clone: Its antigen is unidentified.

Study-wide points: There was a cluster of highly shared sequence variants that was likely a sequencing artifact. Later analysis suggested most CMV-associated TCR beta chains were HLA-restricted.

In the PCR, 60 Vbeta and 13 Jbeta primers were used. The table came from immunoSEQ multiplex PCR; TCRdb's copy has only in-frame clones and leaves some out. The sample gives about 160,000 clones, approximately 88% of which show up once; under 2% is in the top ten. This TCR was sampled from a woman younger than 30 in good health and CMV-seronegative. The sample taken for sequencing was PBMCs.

This CDR3 reads CASKTASSGANVLTF. The CDR3 region has the DNA TGTGCCAGTAAGACAGCGAGCTCTGGGGCCAACGTCCTGACTTTC. The chain has TRBV19 and TRBJ2-6, with D perhaps matching TRBD1 (5 bases). Germline V CDR1 and CDR2: LNHDA, SQIVND (reference sequence). Trimming pared 7 bases from V and 0 bases from J, leaving 10 bases between. The CDR3 runs to 15 residues.